This is a list of T cell receptor beta chains from one sample in a study of T cell repertoires in cytomegalovirus infection. Their antigens are not known. TCRdb reprocessed the reads with MiXCR, giving one entry per CDR3 protein. The sample includes about 110,000 distinct CDR3 sequences, around 45% seen only once; the top ten take less than 80%. This specimen consisted of CD8+ T cells from cultured PBMCs, obtained from culture after CMV antigen stimulation. Receptors were obtained from a human donor in good health (CMV status not recorded). Some clones in this sample may be carry-over from other donors' samples. Each CDR3 is given with its conserved first and last residue. Fields, in order: D gene, J gene, V gene, clone size, CDR3 length, CDR3 DNA, CDR3 protein. D genes are given only for firm matches. Expanded clones get a size class; other rows say once, few or many, or leave the size out.

d_gene: TRBD2
j_gene: TRBJ2-3
v_gene: TRBV7-2
abundance: -
len: 16
CDR3nt: TGTGCCAGCAGCTCCCGGACTAGCGGGGGTCGTGATACGCAGTATTTT
CDR3aa: CASSSRTSGGRDTQYF

d_gene: -
j_gene: TRBJ2-1
v_gene: TRBV7-9
abundance: once
len: 13
CDR3nt: TGTGCCAGCAGCTTAGTATGGGGACATGAGCAGTTCTTC
CDR3aa: CASSLVWGHEQFF

d_gene: -
j_gene: TRBJ1-4
v_gene: TRBV28
abundance: -
len: 14
CDR3nt: TGTGCCAGCACCCCCGGGACTCGGAATGAAAAACTGTTTTTT
CDR3aa: CASTPGTRNEKLFF

d_gene: -
j_gene: TRBJ1-6
v_gene: TRBV27
abundance: -
len: 15
CDR3nt: TGTGCCAGCAGCTCCACTGGAGGGGCAGGGTCACCCCTCCACTTT
CDR3aa: CASSSTGGAGSPLHF

d_gene: -
j_gene: TRBJ2-2
v_gene: TRBV7-3
abundance: many
len: 14
CDR3nt: TGTGCCTCAGCTAAGGCAGGCACCACCGGGGAGCTGTTTTTT
CDR3aa: CASAKAGTTGELFF

d_gene: -
j_gene: TRBJ1-4
v_gene: TRBV6-1
abundance: -
len: 18
CDR3nt: TGTGCCAGCAGTGAAGTTGGTCCAGACAGTTTGGCGGATGAAAAACTGTTTTTT
CDR3aa: CASSEVGPDSLADEKLFF

d_gene: TRBD1
j_gene: TRBJ2-7
v_gene: TRBV7-9
abundance: -
len: 15
CDR3nt: TGTGCCAGCAGCCTAACGACAGGGAAAAGCTACGAGCAGTACTTC
CDR3aa: CASSLTTGKSYEQYF

d_gene: -
j_gene: TRBJ1-1
v_gene: TRBV5-4
abundance: -
len: 14
CDR3nt: TGTGCCAGCAGCTTGAGTACGGCGAACACTGAAGCTTTCTTT
CDR3aa: CASSLSTANTEAFF

d_gene: -
j_gene: TRBJ2-3
v_gene: TRBV5-6
abundance: -
len: 18
CDR3nt: TGTGCCAGCAGCGGCCCGGATCGGTCGGGAGATAGCACAGATACGCAGTATTTT
CDR3aa: CASSGPDRSGDSTDTQYF

d_gene: -
j_gene: TRBJ2-1
v_gene: TRBV4-1
abundance: few
len: 18
CDR3nt: TGCGCCAGCAGCCAAGATTTGGCGGGGAAAGAAATTGGGATTGGTGAGTTCTTC
CDR3aa: CASSQDLAGKEIGIGEFF

d_gene: -
j_gene: TRBJ1-2
v_gene: TRBV6-2/TRBV6-3
abundance: few
len: 13
CDR3nt: TGTGCCAGCGAGGGACACTCTAACTATGGCTACACCTTC
CDR3aa: CASEGHSNYGYTF

d_gene: -
j_gene: TRBJ2-1
v_gene: TRBV11-1
abundance: -
len: 16
CDR3nt: TGTGCCAGCAGCTTAGCCCCGGGACACAGGAGCGATGAGCAGTTCTTC
CDR3aa: CASSLAPGHRSDEQFF